These 10 T cell receptor beta chains came from one sample sequenced in a study of blood T cells in healthy people across ages (dated by TCRdb to about 2015). The method was 5' RACE. Reads for this sample came from an Illumina HiSeq 2500. The second PCR ran for roughly 6 to 11 cycles and used a J-beta primer mix along with a sample-barcoded 5' primer. TCRdb reran the public reads through fastp at Q25 and MiXCR, keeping productive beta chains. CDR3 protein duplicates are merged, each entry listing the most common genes and DNA. This sample lists roughly 800,000 distinct CDR3 sequences; approximately 25% were detected once. Approximately 3.7% of the sample is in the top ten clones. These data are also associated with another study on T cells of mothers and their children.

The sequencing sample was made of blood. The receptors shown here come from a boy aged 5 to 17 in good health.

On this clonotype: At one end the junction does not follow the germline gene, possibly because of a read error. This sequence joins TRBV9 and TRBJ1-5; no firm D call. Germline V gene lookup returns CDR1 SGDLS and CDR2 YYNGEE. This CDR3 has 16 amino acids. In nucleotides, the CDR3 is TGTGCCAGCAGCTCAGGTGGGCCACGGAGCAGTCAGCCCCAGCATTTT. Residues: CASSSGGPRSSQPQHF.

This clonotype was observed a handful of times. V is TRBV21-1 and J is TRBJ2-5; the table's D call, TRBD2, was not checked against the DNA. TRBV21-1 is labeled a pseudogene. The CDR3 runs 14 residues. This CDR3 is CASSKAGTKETQYF. CDR3 bases: TGTGCCAGCAGCAAAGCAGGGACTAAAGAGACCCAGTACTTC.

This clonotype was seen a handful of times. One end of the junction fails to match germline, which may point to a read error. The rearrangement uses TRBV11-1 and TRBJ2-7; D gene unclear. This CDR3 has 13 amino acids. The germline CDR1 and CDR2 sequences are SGHAT and FQDESV (reference sequence). The CDR3 loop reads CTSSLPSSYEQYF. CDR3 nucleotide sequence: TGTACCAGCAGCTTACCCAGCTCCTACGAGCAGTACTTC.

A few counts support this clonotype. The J gene is TRBJ2-7, the V gene TRBV4-1; no firm D call. The germline gives CDR1 MGHRA, CDR2 YSYEKL. V was shortened by 4 bases and J by 2 bases, with 12 bases between the two germline ends. The CDR3 sequence is 14 residues long. The CDR3 protein is CASSPNNIAYEQYF. The CDR3 DNA follows: TGCGCCAGCAGCCCCAACAATATCGCCTACGAGCAGTACTTC.

This clonotype was seen a few times. This chain connects TRBV27 to TRBJ1-1; 11 positions agree with TRBD1. V lost 3 bases, J lost 3 bases, and 6 bases stayed unmatched. This CDR3 comprises 16 residues. CDR1 is MNHEY, CDR2 SMNVEV, per germline (reference sequence). As DNA, the CDR3 is TGTGCCAGCAGTTTCGGGACAGGGGGTAAGGACACTGAAGCTTTCTTT. Its translation is CASSFGTGGKDTEAFF.

V is TRBV7-8 and J is TRBJ2-7; TRBD1 matches 10 bases. The CDR3 contains 14 residues. Germline loops: CDR1 SGHVS, CDR2 FQNEAQ. The trim removed 6 bases at V and 7 bases at J, leaving 9 bases unmatched. The CDR3 DNA sequence: TGTGCCAGCAGTCAGGGACAGGGGTATTGGGAGCAGTACTTC. This translates into CASSQGQGYWEQYF.

On this clonotype itself: Germline and junction disagree at one end, which may indicate a read error. This chain uses TRBV2 with TRBJ2-1; D is undetermined. This CDR3 comprises 14 residues. From germline, CDR1 is SNHLY and CDR2 FYNNEI. The CDR3 DNA reads TGTGCCAGCAAGACCGTTAGCTCCTATAATGAGCAGTTCTTC. Translation: CASKTVSSYNEQFF.

This clonotype has a handful of counts. The rearrangement joins TRBV7-2 to TRBJ2-1, with D perhaps given as TRBD1 or TRBD2 (5 bases each). CDR1 SGHTA and CDR2 FQGNSA come from the germline V gene. V dropped 6 bases and J dropped 12 bases, with 24 bases sitting between them. The CDR3 length is 15 residues. The CDR3 coding sequence is TGTGCCAGCAGGTCAGGCTTCGGACTCGGTGGGGGGCAGTTCTTC. Its protein product is CASRSGFGLGGGQFF.

The gene calls are TRBV29-1 and TRBJ2-3; a weak D match, TRBD1 (5 bases). With 1 base removed from V and 1 base from J, the gap between germline ends came to 15 bases. Germline V gives CDR1 SQVTM, CDR2 ANQGSEA. The CDR3 contains 16 residues. The CDR3 region has the DNA TGCAGCGTTGAAGGGCAGGGTCGTTTAGGCACAGATACGCAGTATTTT. This encodes CSVEGQGRLGTDTQYF.

This clonotype has just one count. The chain links TRBV7-9 to TRBJ2-7, with D tentatively TRBD1 or TRBD2 (5 bases each). This CDR3 region has 15 residues. Trimming removed 4 bases from V and 5 bases from J, with 18 bases in between. Germline assignment: CDR1 SEHNR and CDR2 FQNEAQ (reference sequence). CDR3 coding DNA: TGTGCCAGCAGCTCGACGACGGGGCCGGCAGACGAGCAGTACTTC. Its protein product is CASSSTTGPADEQYF.